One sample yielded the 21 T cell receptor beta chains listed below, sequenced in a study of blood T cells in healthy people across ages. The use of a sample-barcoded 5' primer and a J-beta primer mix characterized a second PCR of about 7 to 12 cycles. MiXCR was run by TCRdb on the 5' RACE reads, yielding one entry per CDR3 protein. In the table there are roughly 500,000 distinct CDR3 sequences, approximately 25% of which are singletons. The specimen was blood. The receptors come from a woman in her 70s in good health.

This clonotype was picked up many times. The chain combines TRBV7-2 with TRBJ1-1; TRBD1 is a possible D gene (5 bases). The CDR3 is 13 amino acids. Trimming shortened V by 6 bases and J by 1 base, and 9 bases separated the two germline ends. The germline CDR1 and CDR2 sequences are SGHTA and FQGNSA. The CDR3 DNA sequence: TGTGCCAGCAGTTCACAGGCGAACACTGAAGCTTTCTTT. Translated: CASSSQANTEAFF.

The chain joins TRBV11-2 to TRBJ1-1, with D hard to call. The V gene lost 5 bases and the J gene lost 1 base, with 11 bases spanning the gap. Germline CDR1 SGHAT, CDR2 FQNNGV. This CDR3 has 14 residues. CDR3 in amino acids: CASSPLFGNTEAFF. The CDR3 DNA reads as TGTGCCAGCAGCCCACTCTTCGGGAACACTGAAGCTTTCTTT.

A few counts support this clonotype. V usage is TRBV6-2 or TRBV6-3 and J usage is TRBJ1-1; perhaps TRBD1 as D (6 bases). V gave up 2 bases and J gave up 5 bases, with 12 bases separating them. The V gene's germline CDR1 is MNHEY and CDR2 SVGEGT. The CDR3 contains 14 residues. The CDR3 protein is CASSYPGAGTEAFF. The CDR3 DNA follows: TGTGCCAGCAGTTACCCGGGGGCGGGAACTGAAGCTTTCTTT.

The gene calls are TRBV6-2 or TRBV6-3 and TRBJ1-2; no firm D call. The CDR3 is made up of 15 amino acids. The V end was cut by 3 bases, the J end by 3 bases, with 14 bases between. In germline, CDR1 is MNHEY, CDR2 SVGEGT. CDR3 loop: CASSYRGPSYYGYTF. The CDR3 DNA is TGTGCCAGCAGTTATAGAGGACCGTCCTACTATGGCTACACCTTC.

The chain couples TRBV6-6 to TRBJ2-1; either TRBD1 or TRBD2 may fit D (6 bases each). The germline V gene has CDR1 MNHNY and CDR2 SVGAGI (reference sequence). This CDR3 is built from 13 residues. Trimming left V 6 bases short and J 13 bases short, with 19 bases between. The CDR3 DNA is TGTGCCAGCAGCTTGCCGGGGGCCCTCCGTCAGTTCTTC. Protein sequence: CASSLPGALRQFF.

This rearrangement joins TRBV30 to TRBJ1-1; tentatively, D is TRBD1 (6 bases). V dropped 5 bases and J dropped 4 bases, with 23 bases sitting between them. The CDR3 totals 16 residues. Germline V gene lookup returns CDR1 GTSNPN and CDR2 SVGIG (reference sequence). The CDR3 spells CAWGGKSRGRGTEAFF. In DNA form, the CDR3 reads TGTGCCTGGGGTGGGAAAAGTCGTGGCAGGGGCACTGAAGCTTTCTTT.

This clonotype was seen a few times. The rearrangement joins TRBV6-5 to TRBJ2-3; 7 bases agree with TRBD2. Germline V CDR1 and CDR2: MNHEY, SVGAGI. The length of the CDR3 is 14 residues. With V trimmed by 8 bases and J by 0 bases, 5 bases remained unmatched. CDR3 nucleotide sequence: TGTGCCAGCTGGCCAGCGGGGAGCACAGATACGCAGTATTTT. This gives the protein CASWPAGSTDTQYF.

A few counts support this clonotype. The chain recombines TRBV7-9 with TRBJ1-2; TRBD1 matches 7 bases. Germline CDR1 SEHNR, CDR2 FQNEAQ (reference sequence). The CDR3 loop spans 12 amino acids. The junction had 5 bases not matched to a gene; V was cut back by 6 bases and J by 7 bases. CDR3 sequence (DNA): TGTGCCAGCAGTCATGACAGGGCTGGCTACACCTTC. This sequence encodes CASSHDRAGYTF.

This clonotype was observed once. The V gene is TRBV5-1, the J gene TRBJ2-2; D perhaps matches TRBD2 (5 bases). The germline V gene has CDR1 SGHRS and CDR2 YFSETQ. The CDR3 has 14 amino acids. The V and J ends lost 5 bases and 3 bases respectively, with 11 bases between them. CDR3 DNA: TGCGCCAGCAGTTCCGGACTTTACACCGGGGAGCTGTTTTTT. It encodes CASSSGLYTGELFF.

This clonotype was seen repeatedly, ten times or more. The CDR3 spells CASSFRLEFDKDTQYF. CDR3 bases: TGTGCCAGCAGCTTTCGACTAGAGTTCGATAAAGATACGCAGTATTTT. This sequence joins TRBV7-8 and TRBJ2-3; D perhaps matches TRBD2 (6 bases). This CDR3 has 16 amino acids. The germline V gene has CDR1 SGHVS and CDR2 FQNEAQ. Trimming left V 3 bases short and J 5 bases short, with 18 bases between.

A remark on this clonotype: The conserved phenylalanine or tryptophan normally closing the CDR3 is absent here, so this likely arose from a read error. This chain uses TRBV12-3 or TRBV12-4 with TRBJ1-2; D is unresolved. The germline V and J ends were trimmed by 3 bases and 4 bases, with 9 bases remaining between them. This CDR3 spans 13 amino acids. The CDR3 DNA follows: TGTGCCAGCAGTTTCTCCGGAATCTATGGCTACACCCTC. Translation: CASSFSGIYGYTL.

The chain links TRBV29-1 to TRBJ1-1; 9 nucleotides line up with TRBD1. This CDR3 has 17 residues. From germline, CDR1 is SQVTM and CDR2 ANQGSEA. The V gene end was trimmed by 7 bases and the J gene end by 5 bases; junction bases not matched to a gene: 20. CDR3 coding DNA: TGCAGCGCTTACCTCCGGGGACAGGGCTCATGGGGGACTGAAGCTTTCTTT. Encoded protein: CSAYLRGQGSWGTEAFF. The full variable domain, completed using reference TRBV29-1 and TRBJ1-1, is SAVISQKPSRDICQRGTSLTIQCQVDSQVTMMFWYRQQPGQSLTLIATANQGSEATYESGFVIDKFPISRPNLTFSTLTVSNMSPEDSSIYLCSAYLRGQGSWGTEAFFGQGTRLTVV.

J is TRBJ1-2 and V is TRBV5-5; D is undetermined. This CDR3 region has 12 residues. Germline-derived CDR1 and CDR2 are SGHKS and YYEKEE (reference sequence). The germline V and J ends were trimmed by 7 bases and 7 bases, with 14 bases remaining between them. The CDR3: CASFPVGGGYTF. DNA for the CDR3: TGTGCCAGCTTTCCGGTGGGAGGTGGCTACACCTTC.

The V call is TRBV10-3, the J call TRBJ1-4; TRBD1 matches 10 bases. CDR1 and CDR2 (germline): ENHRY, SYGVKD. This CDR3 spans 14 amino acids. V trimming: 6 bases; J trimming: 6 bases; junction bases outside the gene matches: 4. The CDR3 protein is CAIRDGTGDEKLFF. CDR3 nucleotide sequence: TGTGCCATCAGGGACGGGACAGGGGATGAAAAACTGTTTTTT.

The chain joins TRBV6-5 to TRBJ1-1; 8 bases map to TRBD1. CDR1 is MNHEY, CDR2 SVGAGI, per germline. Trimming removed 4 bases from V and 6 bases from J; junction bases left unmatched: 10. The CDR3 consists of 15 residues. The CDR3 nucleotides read TGTGCCAGCAGTTCGTTTAGAAGGGGACAGGCTGAAGCTTTCTTT. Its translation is CASSSFRRGQAEAFF.

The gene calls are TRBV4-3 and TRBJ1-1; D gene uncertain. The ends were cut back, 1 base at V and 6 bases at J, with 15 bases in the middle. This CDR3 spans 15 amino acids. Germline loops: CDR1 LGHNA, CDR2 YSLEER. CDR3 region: CASSQGGMLLAEAFF. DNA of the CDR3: TGCGCCAGCAGCCAAGGGGGTATGTTGTTGGCTGAAGCTTTCTTT.

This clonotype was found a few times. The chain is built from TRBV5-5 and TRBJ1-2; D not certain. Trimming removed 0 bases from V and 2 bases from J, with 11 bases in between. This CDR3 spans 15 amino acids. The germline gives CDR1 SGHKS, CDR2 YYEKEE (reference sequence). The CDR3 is CASSLGQTVNYGYTF. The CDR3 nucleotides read TGTGCCAGCAGCTTGGGGCAGACCGTAAACTATGGCTACACCTTC. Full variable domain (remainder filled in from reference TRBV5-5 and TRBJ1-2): DAGVTQSPTHLIKTRGQQVTLRCSPISGHKSVSWYQQVLGQGPQFIFQYYEKEERGRGNFPDRFSARQFPNYSSELNVNALLLGDSALYLCASSLGQTVNYGYTFGSGTRLTVV.

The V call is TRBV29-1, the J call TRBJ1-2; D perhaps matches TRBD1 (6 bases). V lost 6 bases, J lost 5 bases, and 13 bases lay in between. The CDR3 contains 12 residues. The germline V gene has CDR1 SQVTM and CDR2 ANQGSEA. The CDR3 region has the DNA TGCAGCGTGGATCCTCAGGGGTATGGCTACACCTTC. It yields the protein CSVDPQGYGYTF.

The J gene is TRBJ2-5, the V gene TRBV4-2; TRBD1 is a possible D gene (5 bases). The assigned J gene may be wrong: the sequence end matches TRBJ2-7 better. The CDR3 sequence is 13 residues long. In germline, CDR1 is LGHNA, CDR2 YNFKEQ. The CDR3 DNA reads TGTGCCAGCAGCCAAGATGACAGCTACGAGCAGTACTTC. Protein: CASSQDDSYEQYF.

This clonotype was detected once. CDR3 sequence (DNA): TGTGCCAGCAGCGCCTCGGATCGGGAGCAGTACTTC. It yields the protein CASSASDREQYF. The chain couples TRBV12-3 or TRBV12-4 to TRBJ2-7, with unresolved D. The V and J ends lost 6 bases and 7 bases respectively, with 13 bases between them. The CDR3 is 12 amino acids.

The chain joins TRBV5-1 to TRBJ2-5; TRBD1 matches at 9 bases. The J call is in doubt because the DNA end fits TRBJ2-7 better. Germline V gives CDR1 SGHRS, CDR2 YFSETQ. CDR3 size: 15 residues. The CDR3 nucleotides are TGCGCCAGCAGCTTAACAACAGGGGGCGTCGACGAGCAGTACTTC. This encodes CASSLTTGGVDEQYF.